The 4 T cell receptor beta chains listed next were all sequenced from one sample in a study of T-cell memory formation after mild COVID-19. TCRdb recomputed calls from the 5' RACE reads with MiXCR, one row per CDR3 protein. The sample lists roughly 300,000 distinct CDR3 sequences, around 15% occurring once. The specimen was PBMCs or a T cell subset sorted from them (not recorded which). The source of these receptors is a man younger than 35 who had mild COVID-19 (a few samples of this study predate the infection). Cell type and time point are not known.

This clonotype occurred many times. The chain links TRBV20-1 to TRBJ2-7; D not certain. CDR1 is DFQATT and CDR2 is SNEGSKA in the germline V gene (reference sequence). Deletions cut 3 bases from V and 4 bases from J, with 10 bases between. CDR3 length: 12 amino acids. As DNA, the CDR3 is TGCAGTGCTAGTTCCCTGGGTTACGAGCAGTACTTC. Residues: CSASSLGYEQYF.

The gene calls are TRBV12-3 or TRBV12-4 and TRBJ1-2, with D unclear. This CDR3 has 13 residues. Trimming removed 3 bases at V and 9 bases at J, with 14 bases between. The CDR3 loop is CASSFGHSRSYTF. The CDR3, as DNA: TGTGCCAGCAGTTTCGGCCACTCCAGGAGCTACACCTTC.

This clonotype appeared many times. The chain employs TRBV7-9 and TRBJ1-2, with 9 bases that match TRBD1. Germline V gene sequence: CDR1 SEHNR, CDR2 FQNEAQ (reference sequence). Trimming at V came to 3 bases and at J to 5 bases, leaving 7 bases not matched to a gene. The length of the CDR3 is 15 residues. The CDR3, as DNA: TGTGCCAGCAGCTTTCCCGGACAGGGGCGATATGGCTACACCTTC. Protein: CASSFPGQGRYGYTF.

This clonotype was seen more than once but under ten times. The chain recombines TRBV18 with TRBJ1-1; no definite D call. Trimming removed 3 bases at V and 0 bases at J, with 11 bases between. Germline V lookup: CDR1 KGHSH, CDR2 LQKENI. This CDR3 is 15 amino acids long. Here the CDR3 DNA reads TGTGCCAGCTCACCCCCTTTCACCGTGAACACTGAAGCTTTCTTT. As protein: CASSPPFTVNTEAFF. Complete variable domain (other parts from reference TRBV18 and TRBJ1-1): NAGVMQNPRHLVRRRGQEARLRCSPMKGHSHVYWYRQLPEEGLKFMVYLQKENIIDESGMPKERFSAEFPKEGPSILRIQQVVRGDSAAYFCASSPPFTVNTEAFFGQGTRLTVV.